This T cell receptor beta chain derives from a study of cytotoxic CD8 clonotypes in ibrutinib-treated CLL. Germline CDR1 and CDR2: LNHDA and SQIVND (reference sequence). The germline V and J ends were trimmed by 0 bases and 4 bases, with 9 bases remaining between them. The CDR3 spans 14 residues. In regard to this clone: The target antigen is unknown.

PBMCs were cryopreserved, and 1.5 to 2 micrograms of genomic DNA from them went into TCR beta libraries. Targeted sequencing depth ranged from 1 in 200,000 to 1 in 1 million T cells. Generated by immunoSEQ multiplex PCR, the TCRdb table keeps only in-frame clones and is missing some. The sample yields more than 200,000 clones, 75% to 85% seen once. The study's findings and limits: Exceeding age-matched healthy donors, baseline clonality also tracked the counts of circulating CD8+ T cells.

The clonotype originates from a human donor with chronic lymphocytic leukemia. The J gene is TRBJ1-2, the V gene TRBV19; the D is unclear. Sequencing was performed on PBMCs, taken after 12 months of ibrutinib treatment. The CDR3 nucleotides are TGTGCCAGTAGTATAGATGGTATCGGCTATGGCTACACCTTC. Amino acid sequence: CASSIDGIGYGYTF.